This TCR beta chain was profiled in a study of shared clonotypes between healthy human individuals. Germline V gives CDR1 ENHRY, CDR2 SYGVKD. The V end lost 4 bases, the J end lost 6 bases, and 7 bases lay between the germline ends. This CDR3 spans 11 amino acids. This clone was seen a few times. Terminally differentiated effector memory CD45RA+ cells were excluded from the naive CD8 cells, which were CD45RO-negative and positively selected for CCR7. Profiling relied on immunoSEQ multiplex PCR, and the TCRdb table lists in-frame clones only, not all of them. The sample carries about 1,900,000 clones, approximately 94% recorded once.

The chain employs TRBV10-3 and TRBJ2-7; a weak D match, TRBD2 (6 bases). Sequencing was carried out using naive CD8+ T cells sorted from blood. This clonotype was obtained from a young man in good health. CDR3 bases: TGTGCCATCAGTGGGGGACTCGAGCAGTACTTC. It specifies CAISGGLEQYF.